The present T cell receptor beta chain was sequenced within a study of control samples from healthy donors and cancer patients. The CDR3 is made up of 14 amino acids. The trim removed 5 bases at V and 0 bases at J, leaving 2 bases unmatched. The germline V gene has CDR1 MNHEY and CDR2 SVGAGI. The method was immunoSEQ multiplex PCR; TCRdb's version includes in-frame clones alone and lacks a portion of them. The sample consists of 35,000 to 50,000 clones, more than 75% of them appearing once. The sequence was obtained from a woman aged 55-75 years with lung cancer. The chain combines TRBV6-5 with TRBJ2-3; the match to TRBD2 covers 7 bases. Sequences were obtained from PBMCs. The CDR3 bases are TGTGCCAGCAGTCTAGCGGAAAGCACAGATACGCAGTATTTT. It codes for CASSLAESTDTQYF.